The clone carrying this T cell receptor beta chain turned up a few times. RNA transcripts yielded amplified TCR beta CDR3 regions. The HTBI set primed first-round TCR CDR3 RT-PCR. Via MiXCR, TCRdb re-called the multiplex PCR reads, giving one row per CDR3 protein. This table holds around 700,000 distinct CDR3 sequences, over 35% found once. These data are taken from a study of T cells in Graves' hyperthyroidism and ophthalmopathy. Lactation, pregnancy, other autoimmune disease or uncontrolled infection excluded patients. Sequenced input: blood. This clonotype originated in a woman aged 40 to 49 with Graves' hyperthyroidism.

The CDR3 sequence: CSASLLAGKETQYF. The CDR3 nucleotides are TGCAGTGCTAGTTTACTAGCGGGGAAAGAGACCCAGTACTTC. This chain joins TRBV20-1 and TRBJ2-5; 10 positions match TRBD2. Germline assignment: CDR1 DFQATT and CDR2 SNEGSKA (reference sequence). V lost 3 bases to trimming and J lost 3 bases; unmatched junction nucleotides: 4. This CDR3 region has 14 residues.